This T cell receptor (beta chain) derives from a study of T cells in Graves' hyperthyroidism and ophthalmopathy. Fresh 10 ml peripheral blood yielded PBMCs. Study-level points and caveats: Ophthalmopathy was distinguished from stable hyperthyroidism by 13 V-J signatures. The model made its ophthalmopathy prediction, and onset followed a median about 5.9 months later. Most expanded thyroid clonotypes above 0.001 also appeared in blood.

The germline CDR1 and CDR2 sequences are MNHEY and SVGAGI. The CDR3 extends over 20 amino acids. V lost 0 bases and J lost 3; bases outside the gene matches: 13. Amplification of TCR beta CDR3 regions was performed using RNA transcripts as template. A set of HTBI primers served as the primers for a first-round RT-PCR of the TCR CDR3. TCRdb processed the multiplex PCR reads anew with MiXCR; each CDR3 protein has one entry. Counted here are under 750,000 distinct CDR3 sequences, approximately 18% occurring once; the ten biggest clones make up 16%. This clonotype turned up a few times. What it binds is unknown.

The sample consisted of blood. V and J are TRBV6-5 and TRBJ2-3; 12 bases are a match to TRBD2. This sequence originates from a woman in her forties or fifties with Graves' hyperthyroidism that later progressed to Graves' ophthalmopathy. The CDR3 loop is CASSYSVVGGLAGPTDTQYF. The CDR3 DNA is TGTGCCAGCAGTTACTCGGTGGTCGGAGGACTAGCGGGGCCTACAGATACGCAGTATTTT.